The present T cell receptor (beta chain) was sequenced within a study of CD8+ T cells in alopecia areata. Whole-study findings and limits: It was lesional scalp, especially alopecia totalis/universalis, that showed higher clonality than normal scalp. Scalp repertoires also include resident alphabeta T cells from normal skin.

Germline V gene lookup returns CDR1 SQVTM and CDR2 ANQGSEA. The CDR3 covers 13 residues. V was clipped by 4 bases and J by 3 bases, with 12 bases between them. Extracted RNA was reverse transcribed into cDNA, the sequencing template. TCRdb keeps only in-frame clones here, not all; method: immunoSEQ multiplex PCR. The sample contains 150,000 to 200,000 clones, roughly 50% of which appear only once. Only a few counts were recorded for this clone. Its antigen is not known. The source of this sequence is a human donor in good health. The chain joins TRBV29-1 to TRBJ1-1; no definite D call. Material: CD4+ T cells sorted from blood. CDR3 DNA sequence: TGCAGCGTTGCCCGGTGGTCCGACACTGAAGCTTTCTTT. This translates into CSVARWSDTEAFF.